The text below deals with one TCR beta chain. In the study's own analysis: Researchers report that nucleated cell counts were estimated from reference gene primer amplification. The repertoire was sequenced with immunoSEQ multiplex PCR; TCRdb's copy has only in-frame clones and lacks some. The V and J calls and the clone size are those of that table, but D and trimming were determined from the DNA. The sample yields about 97,000 clones, roughly 80% seen once. The data stem from a study of blood T cell repertoires in COVID-19. About the research overall: The study drew acute and convalescent COVID-19 samples from the United States, Italy and Spain. Sources were T cells, B-cell-depleted T cells, or PBMCs; the material itself was cDNA or gDNA.

V lost 3 bases to trimming and J lost 0 bases, with 13 bases between them. Germline V CDR1 and CDR2: LNHDA, SQIVND (reference sequence). CDR3 size: 16 residues. The chain employs TRBV19 and TRBJ2-3; TRBD2 is a possible D gene (6 bases). The sequencing sample was made of peripheral blood. This receptor was identified in a man aged 60-69 years with acute or convalescent COVID-19. For the CDR3, the DNA is TGTGCCAGTAGTATGGGGGGTCTAGCGAGCACAGATACGCAGTATTTT. The encoded protein is CASSMGGLASTDTQYF.